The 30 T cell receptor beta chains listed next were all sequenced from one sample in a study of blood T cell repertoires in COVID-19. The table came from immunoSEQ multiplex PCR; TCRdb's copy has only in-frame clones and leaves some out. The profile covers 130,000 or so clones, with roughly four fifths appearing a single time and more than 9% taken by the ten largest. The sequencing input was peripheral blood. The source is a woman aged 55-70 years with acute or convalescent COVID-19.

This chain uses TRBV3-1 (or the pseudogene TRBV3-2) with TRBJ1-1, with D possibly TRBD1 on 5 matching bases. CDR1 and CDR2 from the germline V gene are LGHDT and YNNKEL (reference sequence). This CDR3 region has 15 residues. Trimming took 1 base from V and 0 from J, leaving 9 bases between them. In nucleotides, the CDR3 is TGTGCCAGCAGCCAAGCTCGACAGATGAACACTGAAGCTTTCTTT. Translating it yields CASSQARQMNTEAFF.

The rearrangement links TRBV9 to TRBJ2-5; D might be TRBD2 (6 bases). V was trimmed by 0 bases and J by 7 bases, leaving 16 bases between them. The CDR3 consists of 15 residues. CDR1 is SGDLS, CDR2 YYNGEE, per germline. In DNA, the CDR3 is TGTGCCAGCAGCGTAGAGATGGGGGAGGTCGGGACCCAGTACTTC. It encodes CASSVEMGEVGTQYF.

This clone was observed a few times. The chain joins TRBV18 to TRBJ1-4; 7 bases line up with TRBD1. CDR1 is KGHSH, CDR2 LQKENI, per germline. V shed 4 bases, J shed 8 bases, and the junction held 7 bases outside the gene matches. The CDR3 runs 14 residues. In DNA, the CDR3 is TGTGCCAGCTCACAATGGACAGGCAACGAAAAACTGTTTTTT. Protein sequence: CASSQWTGNEKLFF.

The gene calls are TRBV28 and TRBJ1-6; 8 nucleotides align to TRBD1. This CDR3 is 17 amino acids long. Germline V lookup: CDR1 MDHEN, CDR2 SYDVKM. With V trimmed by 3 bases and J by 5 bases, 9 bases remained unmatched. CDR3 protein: CASSFLGPQGDNSPLHF. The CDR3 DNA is TGTGCCAGCAGTTTTTTAGGTCCACAGGGGGATAATTCACCCCTCCACTTT.

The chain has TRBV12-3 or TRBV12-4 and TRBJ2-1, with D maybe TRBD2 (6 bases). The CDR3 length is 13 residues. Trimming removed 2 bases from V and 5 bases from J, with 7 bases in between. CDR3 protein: CASSLRRDNEQFF. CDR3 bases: TGTGCCAGCAGTTTAAGGAGGGACAATGAGCAGTTCTTC.

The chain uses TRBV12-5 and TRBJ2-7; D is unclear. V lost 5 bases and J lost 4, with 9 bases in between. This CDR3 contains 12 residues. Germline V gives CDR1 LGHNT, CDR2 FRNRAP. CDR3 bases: TGTGCTAGTGGTAGGAGTCTGTACGAGCAGTACTTC. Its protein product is CASGRSLYEQYF.

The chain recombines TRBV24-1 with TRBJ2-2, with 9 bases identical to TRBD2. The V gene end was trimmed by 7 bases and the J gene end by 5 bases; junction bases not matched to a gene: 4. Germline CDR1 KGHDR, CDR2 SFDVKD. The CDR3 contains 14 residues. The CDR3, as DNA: TGTGCCACCAGACCTAGCGGGGATACCGGGGAGCTGTTTTTT. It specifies CATRPSGDTGELFF.

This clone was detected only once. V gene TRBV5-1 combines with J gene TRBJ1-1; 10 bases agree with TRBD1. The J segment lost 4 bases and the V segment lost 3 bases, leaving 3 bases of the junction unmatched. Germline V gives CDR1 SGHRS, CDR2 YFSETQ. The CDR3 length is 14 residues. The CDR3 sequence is CASSWGQGSTEAFF. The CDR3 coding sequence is TGCGCCAGCAGCTGGGGACAGGGGAGCACTGAAGCTTTCTTT.

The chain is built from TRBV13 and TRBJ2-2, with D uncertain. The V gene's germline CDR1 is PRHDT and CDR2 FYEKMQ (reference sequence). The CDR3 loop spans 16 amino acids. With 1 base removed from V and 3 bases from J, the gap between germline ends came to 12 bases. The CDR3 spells CASSLASRLDTGELFF. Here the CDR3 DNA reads TGTGCCAGCAGCTTAGCATCTAGGTTGGACACCGGGGAGCTGTTTTTT.

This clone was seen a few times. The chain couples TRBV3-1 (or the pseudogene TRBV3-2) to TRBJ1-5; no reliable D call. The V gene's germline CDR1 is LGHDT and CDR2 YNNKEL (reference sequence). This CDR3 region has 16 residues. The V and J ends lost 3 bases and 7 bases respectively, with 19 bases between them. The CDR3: CASSQSRPTLGQPQHF. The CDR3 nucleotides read TGTGCCAGCAGCCAGTCGAGGCCAACCCTCGGGCAGCCCCAGCATTTT.

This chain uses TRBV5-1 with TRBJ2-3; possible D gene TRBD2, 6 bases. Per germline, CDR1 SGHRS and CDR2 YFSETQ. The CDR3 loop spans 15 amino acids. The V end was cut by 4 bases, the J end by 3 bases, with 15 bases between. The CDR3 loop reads CASSPGVRATDTQYF. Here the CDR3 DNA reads TGCGCCAGCAGCCCGGGGGTACGAGCAACAGATACGCAGTATTTT. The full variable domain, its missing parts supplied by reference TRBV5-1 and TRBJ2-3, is KAGVTQTPRYLIKTRGQQVTLSCSPISGHRSVSWYQQTPGQGLQFLFEYFSETQRNKGNFPGRFSGRQFSNSRSEMNVSTLELGDSALYLCASSPGVRATDTQYFGPGTRLTVL.

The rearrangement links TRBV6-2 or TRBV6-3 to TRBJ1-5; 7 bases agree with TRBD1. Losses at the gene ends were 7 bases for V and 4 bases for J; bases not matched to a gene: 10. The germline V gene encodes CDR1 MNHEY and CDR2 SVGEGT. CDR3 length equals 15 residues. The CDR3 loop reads CASTPGTERNQPQHF. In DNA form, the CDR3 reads TGTGCCAGCACCCCCGGGACAGAGAGAAATCAGCCCCAGCATTTT.

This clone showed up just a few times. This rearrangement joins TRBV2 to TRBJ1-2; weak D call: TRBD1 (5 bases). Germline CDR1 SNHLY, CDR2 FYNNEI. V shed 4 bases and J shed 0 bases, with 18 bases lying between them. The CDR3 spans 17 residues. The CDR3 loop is CASSVSDKVPANYGYTF. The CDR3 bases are TGTGCCAGCAGTGTTTCGGACAAGGTGCCGGCTAACTATGGCTACACCTTC.

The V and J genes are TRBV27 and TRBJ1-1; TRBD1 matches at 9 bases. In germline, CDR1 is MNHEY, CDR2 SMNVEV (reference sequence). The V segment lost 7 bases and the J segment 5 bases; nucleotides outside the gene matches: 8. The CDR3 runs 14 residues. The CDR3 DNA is TGTGCCAGCAAGGGGGACAGGGCAGGGACTGAAGCTTTCTTT. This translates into CASKGDRAGTEAFF.

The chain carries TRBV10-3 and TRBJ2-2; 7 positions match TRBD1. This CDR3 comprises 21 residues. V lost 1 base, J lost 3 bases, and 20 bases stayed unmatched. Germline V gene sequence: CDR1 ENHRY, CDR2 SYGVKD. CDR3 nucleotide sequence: TGTGCCATCAGTGAGTTACAGACAGGGAAAAGCTTCCTAACAGACACCGGGGAGCTGTTTTTT. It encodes CAISELQTGKSFLTDTGELFF.

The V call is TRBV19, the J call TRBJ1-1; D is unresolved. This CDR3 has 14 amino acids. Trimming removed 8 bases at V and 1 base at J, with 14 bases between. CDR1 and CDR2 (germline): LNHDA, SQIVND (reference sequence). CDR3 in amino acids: CASRIGVANTEAFF. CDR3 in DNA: TGTGCCAGTCGCATCGGGGTGGCGAACACTGAAGCTTTCTTT.

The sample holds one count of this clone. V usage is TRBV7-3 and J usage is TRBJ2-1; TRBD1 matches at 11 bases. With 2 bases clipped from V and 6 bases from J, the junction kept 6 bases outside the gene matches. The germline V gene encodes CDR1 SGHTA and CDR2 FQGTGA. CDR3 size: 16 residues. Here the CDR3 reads CASSLQGTGGVNEQFF. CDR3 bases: TGTGCCAGCAGCTTACAAGGGACAGGGGGTGTCAATGAGCAGTTCTTC.

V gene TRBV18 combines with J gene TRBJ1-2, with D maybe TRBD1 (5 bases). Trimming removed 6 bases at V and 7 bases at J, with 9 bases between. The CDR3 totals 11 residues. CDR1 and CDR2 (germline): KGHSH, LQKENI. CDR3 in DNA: TGTGCCAGCTCTCTCAGGGTTGGCTACACCTTC. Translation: CASSLRVGYTF.

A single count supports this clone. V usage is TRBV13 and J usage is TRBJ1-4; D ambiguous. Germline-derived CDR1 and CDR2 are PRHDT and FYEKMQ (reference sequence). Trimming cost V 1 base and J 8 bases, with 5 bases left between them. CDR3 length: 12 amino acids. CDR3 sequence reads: CASSLEEEKLFF. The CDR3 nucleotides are TGTGCCAGCAGCTTAGAAGAGGAAAAACTGTTTTTT. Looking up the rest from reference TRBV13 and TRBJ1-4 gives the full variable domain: AAGVIQSPRHLIKEKRETATLKCYPIPRHDTVYWYQQGPGQDPQFLISFYEKMQSDKGSIPDRFSAQQFSDYHSELNMSSLELGDSALYFCASSLEEEKLFFGSGTQLSVL.

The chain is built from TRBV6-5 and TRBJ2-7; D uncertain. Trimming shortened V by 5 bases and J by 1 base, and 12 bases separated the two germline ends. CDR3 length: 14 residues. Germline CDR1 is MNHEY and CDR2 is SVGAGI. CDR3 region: CASSPPGPSYEQYF. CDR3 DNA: TGTGCCAGCAGTCCCCCGGGTCCATCCTACGAGCAGTACTTC.

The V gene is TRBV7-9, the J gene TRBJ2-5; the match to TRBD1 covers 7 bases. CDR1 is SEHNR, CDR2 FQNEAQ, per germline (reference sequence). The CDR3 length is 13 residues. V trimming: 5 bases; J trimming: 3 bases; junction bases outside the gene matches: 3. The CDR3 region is CASSPGQEETQYF. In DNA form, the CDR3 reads TGTGCCAGCAGCCCCGGACAGGAAGAGACCCAGTACTTC.

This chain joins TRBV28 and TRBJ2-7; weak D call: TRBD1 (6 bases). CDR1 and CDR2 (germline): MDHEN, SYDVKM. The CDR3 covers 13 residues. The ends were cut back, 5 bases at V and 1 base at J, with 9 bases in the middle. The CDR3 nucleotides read TGTGCCAGCAGTGGGGGACATTCCTACGAGCAGTACTTC. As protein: CASSGGHSYEQYF.

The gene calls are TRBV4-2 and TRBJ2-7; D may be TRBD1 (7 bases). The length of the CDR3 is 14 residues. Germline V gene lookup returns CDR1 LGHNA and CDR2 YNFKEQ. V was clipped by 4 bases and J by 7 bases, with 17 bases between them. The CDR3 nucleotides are TGTGCCAGCAGCCCTCCAACAGGGGCGGGGGAGCAGTACTTC. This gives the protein CASSPPTGAGEQYF.

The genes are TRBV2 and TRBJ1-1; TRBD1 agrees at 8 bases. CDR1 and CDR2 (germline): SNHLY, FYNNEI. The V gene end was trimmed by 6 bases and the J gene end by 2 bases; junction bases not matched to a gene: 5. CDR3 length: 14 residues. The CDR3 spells CASRWDRSNTEAFF. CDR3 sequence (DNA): TGTGCCAGCAGATGGGACAGGAGCAACACTGAAGCTTTCTTT.

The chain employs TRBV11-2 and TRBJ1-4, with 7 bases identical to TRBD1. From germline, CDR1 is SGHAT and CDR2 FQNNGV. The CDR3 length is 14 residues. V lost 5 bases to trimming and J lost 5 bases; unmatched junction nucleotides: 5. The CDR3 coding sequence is TGTGCCAGCAGCCCACAGGGGTGGAATGAAAAACTGTTTTTT. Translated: CASSPQGWNEKLFF.

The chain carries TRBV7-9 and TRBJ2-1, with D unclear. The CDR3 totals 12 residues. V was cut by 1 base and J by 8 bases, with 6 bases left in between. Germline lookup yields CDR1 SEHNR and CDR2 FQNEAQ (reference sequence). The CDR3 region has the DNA TGTGCCAGCAGCTTAGTTCCGGATGAGCAGTTCTTC. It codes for CASSLVPDEQFF. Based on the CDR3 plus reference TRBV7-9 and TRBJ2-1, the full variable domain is DTGVSQNPRHKITKRGQNVTFRCDPISEHNRLYWYRQTLGQGPEFLTYFQNEAQLEKSRLLSDRFSAERPKGSFSTLEIQRTEQGDSAMYLCASSLVPDEQFFGPGTRLTVL.

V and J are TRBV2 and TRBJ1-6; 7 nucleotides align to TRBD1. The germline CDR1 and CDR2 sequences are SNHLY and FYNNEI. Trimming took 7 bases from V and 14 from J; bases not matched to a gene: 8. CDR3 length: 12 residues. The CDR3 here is CASNLGGSALHF. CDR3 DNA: TGTGCCAGCAACTTAGGGGGCTCGGCCCTCCACTTT.

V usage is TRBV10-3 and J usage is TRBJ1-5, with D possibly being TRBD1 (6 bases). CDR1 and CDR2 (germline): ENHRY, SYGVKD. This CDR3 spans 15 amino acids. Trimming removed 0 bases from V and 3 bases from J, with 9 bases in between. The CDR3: CAISESTGLNQPQHF. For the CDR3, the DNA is TGTGCCATCAGTGAGTCGACAGGCCTCAATCAGCCCCAGCATTTT.

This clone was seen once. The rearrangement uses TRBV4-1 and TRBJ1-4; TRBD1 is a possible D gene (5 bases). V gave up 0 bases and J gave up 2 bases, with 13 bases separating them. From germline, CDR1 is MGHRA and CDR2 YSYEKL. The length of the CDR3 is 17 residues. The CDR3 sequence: CASSQEVRGHTNEKLFF. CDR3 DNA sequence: TGCGCCAGCAGCCAAGAAGTCCGTGGACATACTAATGAAAAACTGTTTTTT.

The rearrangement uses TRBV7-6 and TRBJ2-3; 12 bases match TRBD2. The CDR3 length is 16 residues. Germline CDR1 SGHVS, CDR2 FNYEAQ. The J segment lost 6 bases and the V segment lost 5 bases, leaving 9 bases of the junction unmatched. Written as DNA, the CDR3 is TGTGCCAGCAGCCCGAAGCTAGCGGGGGGGCCGGATACGCAGTATTTT. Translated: CASSPKLAGGPDTQYF.